The present entry profiles one TCR beta chain with its context. Its antigen remains unknown. The data belong to a study of T cell responses to AZD1222 COVID-19 vaccine. The study's findings and limits: Two AZD1222 administrations were followed by greater Spike-specific TCR breadth and depth. Most donors were white British and more were female, and clonal diversity was possibly underestimated. Nearly half of spike-specific TCRs reportedly target variant regions that are unmutated in the B.1.351 and B.1.1.7 variants.

Pooled together were second doses at about 4 or about 12 weeks. From germline, CDR1 is MNHEY and CDR2 SVGEGT. CDR3 size: 12 residues. Trimming cost V 5 bases and J 7 bases, with 11 bases left between them. TCRdb keeps only in-frame clones here, not all; method: immunoSEQ multiplex PCR. This table has about 150,000 clones, more than 75% appearing once. The clonotype was recovered from an adult who received the AZD1222 COVID-19 vaccine. Material: peripheral blood, obtained 28 days after the second AZD1222 dose. This rearrangement joins TRBV6-2 or TRBV6-3 to TRBJ1-2; tentatively, D is TRBD1 (6 bases). The DNA of the CDR3 is TGTGCCAGCAGTCAGGGGTTCGGTGGCTACACCTTC. The encoded protein is CASSQGFGGYTF.